The rows below give T cell receptor beta chains drawn from one sample of a study of blood T cells in healthy people across ages. MiXCR was run by TCRdb on the 5' RACE reads, yielding one entry per CDR3 protein. The sample lists some 1.8 million distinct CDR3 sequences; approximately 40% were seen once. The material sequenced was blood. These receptors all come from a human donor in good health. Each CDR3 is given with its conserved first and last residue. The D gene is left open where the match is weak. Not all rows give a size; the values are once, few, many and, for expanded clones, a class.

TRBV20-1	-	few	TRBJ2-3	CSTPGQVTDTQYF	TGCAGTACCCCGGGGCAGGTCACAGATACGCAGTATTTT
TRBV6-2/TRBV6-3	-	-	TRBJ1-5	CASNGGQTNQPQHF	TGTGCCAGCAACGGGGGGCAGACTAATCAGCCCCAGCATTTT
TRBV6-1	TRBD2	-	TRBJ2-1	CASSELGTSGNEQFF	TGTGCCAGCAGTGAACTGGGGACTAGCGGAAATGAGCAGTTCTTC
TRBV7-9	TRBD1	-	TRBJ1-1	CAGLKRGRDTEAFF	TGTGCCGGCCTAAAGAGGGGGCGCGACACTGAAGCTTTCTTT
TRBV7-8	-	-	TRBJ1-5	CASTTRGNQPQHF	TGTGCCAGCACTACTAGGGGCAATCAGCCCCAGCATTTT
TRBV12-3/TRBV12-4	-	once	TRBJ1-1	CASTLQGGTEAFF	TGTGCCAGCACTTTACAGGGAGGGACTGAAGCTTTCTTT
TRBV27	TRBD1	-	TRBJ2-7	CASSLRSGQGYEQYF	TGTGCCAGCAGTTTGAGGTCGGGACAGGGCTACGAGCAGTACTTC
TRBV20-1	TRBD1	once	TRBJ1-1	CSARDAPGQGGFF	TGCAGTGCTAGAGATGCCCCGGGACAGGGTGGTTTCTTT
TRBV19	TRBD1	few	TRBJ2-7	CASKGTGQGTYEQYF	TGTGCCAGTAAGGGGACAGGACAGGGGACCTACGAGCAGTACTTC
TRBV12-3/TRBV12-4	TRBD1	-	TRBJ2-7	CASTPTGVLTYEQYF	TGTGCCAGCACCCCGACAGGGGTCCTCACCTACGAGCAGTACTTC
TRBV5-1	-	-	TRBJ1-5	CASCFEGNQPQHF	TGCGCCAGCTGCTTCGAGGGGAATCAGCCCCAGCATTTT
TRBV11-3	TRBD1	-	TRBJ2-7	CASSPGTGLWTYEQYF	TGTGCCAGCTCTCCCGGGACAGGGTTGTGGACCTACGAGCAGTACTTC
TRBV6-1	-	-	TRBJ1-2	CASSPSPRATGGYTF	TGTGCCAGCAGTCCAAGTCCAAGGGCCACTGGAGGCTACACCTTC
TRBV7-6	-	-	TRBJ1-3	CASSLTTQGATIYF	TGTGCCAGCAGTCTTACTACGCAGGGTGCCACCATATATTTT
TRBV28	TRBD1	few	TRBJ2-7	CASSLSDRGEQYF	TGTGCCAGCAGTTTATCGGACAGGGGCGAGCAGTACTTC
TRBV15	-	few	TRBJ2-3	CATSRKYLGDTQYF	TGTGCCACCAGCAGAAAGTACCTTGGGGATACGCAGTATTTT
TRBV5-4	-	-	TRBJ2-7	CASSFGRRGSYEQYF	TGTGCCAGCAGCTTTGGGCGGCGGGGCTCCTACGAGCAGTACTTC
TRBV6-5	-	many	TRBJ2-5	CASSFEAAQYF	TGTGCCAGCAGTTTTGAGGCTGCCCAGTACTTC
TRBV5-1	-	-	TRBJ2-5	CASSSPSLETQYF	TGCGCCAGCAGCTCGCCTAGCCTCGAGACCCAGTACTTC
TRBV4-2	-	-	TRBJ2-3	CASSQGAGSDTQYF	TGTGCCAGCAGCCAAGGGGCCGGCTCAGATACGCAGTATTTT
TRBV5-1	TRBD1	once	TRBJ2-7	CASSFSRPLGTGAYEQYF	TGCGCCAGCAGCTTCAGTCGTCCCCTCGGGACAGGGGCCTACGAGCAGTACTTC
TRBV12-3/TRBV12-4	TRBD2	once	TRBJ2-3	CASSRGLEYSDTQYF	TGTGCCAGCAGTCGCGGACTAGAGTATTCAGATACGCAGTATTTT
TRBV5-1	TRBD1	-	TRBJ2-4	CASRPRDRAAAKNIQYF	TGCGCCAGCAGACCTAGGGACAGGGCTGCAGCCAAAAACATTCAGTACTTC
TRBV12-3/TRBV12-4	-	few	TRBJ2-5	CASSLMTSILETQYF	TGTGCCAGCAGTTTAATGACTAGTATCTTAGAGACCCAGTACTTC
TRBV7-3	TRBD2	few	TRBJ2-1	CASSWLAGPYNEQFF	TGTGCCAGCAGCTGGCTAGCGGGGCCCTACAATGAGCAGTTCTTC
TRBV10-3	-	many	TRBJ2-7	CAISESHEGGYEQYF	TGTGCCATCAGTGAGTCGCACGAGGGGGGCTACGAGCAGTACTTC
TRBV28	-	many	TRBJ2-3	CASSPPATDTQYF	TGTGCCAGCTCACCACCGGCCACAGATACGCAGTATTTT
TRBV29-1	-	-	TRBJ2-3	CSVEEGTDMQYF	TGCAGCGTTGAAGAGGGAACAGATATGCAGTATTTT
TRBV7-2	-	-	TRBJ2-3	CASSFVWQVTDTQYF	TGTGCCAGCAGCTTCGTGTGGCAGGTCACAGATACGCAGTATTTT
TRBV5-5	TRBD1	-	TRBJ2-1	CASSHWGGQGVYNEQFF	TGTGCCAGCAGCCACTGGGGGGGACAGGGAGTCTACAATGAGCAGTTCTTC
TRBV25-1	TRBD2	-	TRBJ2-1	CASRDSGAKQFF	TGTGCCAGCAGGGATAGCGGGGCAAAGCAGTTCTTC
TRBV6-2/TRBV6-3	-	few	TRBJ1-6	CASSTDTRLSHF	TGTGCCAGCAGCACCGACACCAGGCTCTCCCACTTT